Listed below are T cell receptor beta chains from one sample, sequenced in a study of beta chain features in type 1 diabetes. Assay used: immunoSEQ multiplex PCR; TCRdb lists only in-frame clones, some missing. The repertoire has around 690,000 clones, about an eighth of them found once; the top ten carry more than 0.095%. Sample: naive CD4+ T cells from blood. The receptors stem from a man in his thirties or forties with type 1 diabetes. Both conserved end residues are part of each CDR3. The D gene is left open where the match is weak. Only part of the rows carry a size: once, few, many, or a class if the clone is expanded.

V: TRBV7-9
J: TRBJ1-5
size: few
D: TRBD1
CDR3: CASSSEGQGAQPQHF
DNA: TGTGCCAGCAGCTCGGAGGGACAGGGGGCTCAGCCCCAGCATTTT

V: TRBV27
J: TRBJ1-4
size: NA
D: NA
CDR3: CASGPFGGSREKLFF
DNA: TGTGCCAGCGGGCCCTTCGGTGGGTCGAGAGAAAAACTGTTTTTT

V: TRBV15
J: TRBJ1-5
size: NA
D: NA
CDR3: CATRNRDGSNQPQHF
DNA: TGTGCCACCAGGAACCGGGACGGGAGCAATCAGCCCCAGCATTTT

V: TRBV5-4
J: TRBJ2-1
size: NA
D: NA
CDR3: CASSLDRDPTIGNEQFF
DNA: TGTGCCAGCAGCTTGGACAGAGACCCTACAATCGGCAATGAGCAGTTCTTC

V: TRBV7-9
J: TRBJ1-4
size: NA
D: NA
CDR3: CASSFYSGPDEKLFF
DNA: TGTGCCAGCAGCTTCTACTCAGGCCCCGATGAAAAACTGTTTTTT

V: TRBV18
J: TRBJ1-5
size: NA
D: NA
CDR3: CASSPDADQPQHF
DNA: TGTGCCAGCTCACCCGATGCGGATCAGCCCCAGCATTTT

V: TRBV19
J: TRBJ1-2
size: NA
D: TRBD1
CDR3: CASSPGQGIGGYTF
DNA: TGTGCCAGTAGTCCGGGACAGGGAATCGGTGGCTACACCTTC

V: TRBV5-4
J: TRBJ2-7
size: few
D: TRBD1
CDR3: CASSLGVDRGVHEQYF
DNA: TGTGCCAGCAGCTTGGGGGTGGACAGGGGAGTCCACGAGCAGTACTTC

V: TRBV7-9
J: TRBJ2-3
size: few
D: TRBD2
CDR3: CATTQAGTDTQYF
DNA: TGTGCCACCACCCAAGCGGGGACAGATACGCAGTATTTT

V: TRBV29-1
J: TRBJ2-1
size: NA
D: NA
CDR3: CSVIGGVSYNEQFF
DNA: TGCAGCGTTATTGGGGGTGTCTCCTACAATGAGCAGTTCTTC

V: TRBV11-2
J: TRBJ1-3
size: NA
D: NA
CDR3: CASSLEFGSSGNTIYF
DNA: TGTGCCAGCAGCTTAGAATTCGGAAGCTCTGGAAACACCATATATTTT

V: TRBV7-3
J: TRBJ1-1
size: few
D: NA
CDR3: CASSRDSMNTEAFF
DNA: TGTGCCAGCAGCCGCGACAGTATGAACACTGAAGCTTTCTTT

V: TRBV29-1
J: TRBJ1-2
size: few
D: NA
CDR3: CSPLRRISHGYTF
DNA: TGCAGCCCACTTCGGAGGATTTCACATGGCTACACCTTC

V: TRBV23-1
J: TRBJ2-3
size: NA
D: TRBD1
CDR3: CASRLRQGATDTQYF
DNA: TGCGCCAGCAGGCTAAGGCAGGGGGCGACAGATACGCAGTATTTT

V: TRBV4-3
J: TRBJ1-5
size: NA
D: NA
CDR3: CASSQGWGSNQPQHF
DNA: TGCGCCAGCAGCCAAGGATGGGGAAGCAATCAGCCCCAGCATTTT

V: TRBV29-1
J: TRBJ1-1
size: NA
D: NA
CDR3: CSGTPGVGTEAFF
DNA: TGCAGCGGTACCCCAGGGGTGGGCACTGAAGCTTTCTTT

V: TRBV10-3
J: TRBJ1-2
size: NA
D: NA
CDR3: CAISEVNYGYTF
DNA: TGTGCCATCAGTGAGGTAAACTATGGCTACACCTTC

V: TRBV10-3
J: TRBJ1-6
size: few
D: TRBD1
CDR3: CAIRGQGAGYNSPLHF
DNA: TGTGCCATCAGGGGACAGGGGGCAGGCTATAATTCACCCCTCCACTTT

V: TRBV7-2
J: TRBJ2-6
size: few
D: NA
CDR3: CASSLVGGSSNVLTF
DNA: TGTGCCAGCAGCTTAGTGGGGGGATCAAGCAACGTCCTGACTTTC

V: TRBV7-9
J: TRBJ2-6
size: NA
D: NA
CDR3: CASSPEANVLTF
DNA: TGTGCCAGCAGCCCCGAGGCCAACGTCCTGACTTTC

V: TRBV29-1
J: TRBJ1-2
size: few
D: NA
CDR3: CSVEAYGGYTF
DNA: TGCAGCGTTGAAGCGTACGGTGGCTACACCTTC

V: TRBV7-8
J: TRBJ2-6
size: few
D: TRBD1
CDR3: CATTQDRAVVGGANVLTF
DNA: TGTGCCACCACCCAGGACAGGGCGGTTGTTGGTGGGGCCAACGTCCTGACTTTC

V: TRBV28
J: TRBJ2-3
size: few
D: NA
CDR3: CASSLWTTDTDTQYF
DNA: TGTGCCAGCAGTTTATGGACCACAGACACAGATACGCAGTATTTT

V: TRBV29-1
J: TRBJ1-2
size: few
D: TRBD1
CDR3: CSVDIDRVNGYTF
DNA: TGCAGCGTTGATATCGACAGGGTCAATGGCTACACCTTC

V: TRBV9
J: TRBJ2-5
size: NA
D: NA
CDR3: CASSGPGETQYF
DNA: TGTGCCAGCAGCGGACCGGGCGAGACCCAGTACTTC

V: TRBV6-6
J: TRBJ1-2
size: NA
D: NA
CDR3: CASRVGQFYGYTF
DNA: TGTGCCAGCAGGGTTGGTCAGTTCTATGGCTACACCTTC

V: TRBV7-9
J: TRBJ1-2
size: NA
D: NA
CDR3: CASGAEGYGYTF
DNA: TGTGCCAGCGGGGCGGAAGGCTATGGCTACACCTTC

V: TRBV9
J: TRBJ2-3
size: NA
D: NA
CDR3: CASSVAPIGGSTDTQYF
DNA: TGTGCCAGCAGCGTAGCCCCAATTGGGGGCAGTACAGATACGCAGTATTTT

V: TRBV7-9
J: TRBJ2-7
size: NA
D: NA
CDR3: CASSSTTFEQYF
DNA: TGTGCCAGCAGCTCAACTACGTTCGAGCAGTACTTC

V: TRBV28
J: TRBJ1-4
size: NA
D: NA
CDR3: CASSPGQRTNEKLFF
DNA: TGTGCCAGCAGTCCCGGACAGCGAACTAATGAAAAACTGTTTTTT

V: TRBV19
J: TRBJ2-1
size: few
D: NA
CDR3: CASSGLILGTAYNEQFF
DNA: TGTGCCAGTAGTGGCCTAATTTTGGGGACTGCGTACAATGAGCAGTTCTTC

V: TRBV19
J: TRBJ1-5
size: NA
D: NA
CDR3: CASSTTLSNQPQHF
DNA: TGTGCCAGTAGTACTACACTCTCCAATCAGCCCCAGCATTTT

V: TRBV25-1
J: TRBJ2-1
size: few
D: TRBD1
CDR3: CASSANRGPYNEQFF
DNA: TGTGCCAGCAGTGCCAACAGGGGGCCCTACAATGAGCAGTTCTTC

V: TRBV14
J: TRBJ1-6
size: few
D: NA
CDR3: CASSQADRIDSPLHF
DNA: TGTGCCAGCAGCCAAGCGGACCGCATAGATTCACCCCTCCACTTT

V: TRBV5-4
J: TRBJ2-3
size: few
D: NA
CDR3: CASSQGGLADTQYF
DNA: TGTGCCAGCAGCCAGGGCGGTTTGGCAGATACGCAGTATTTT

V: TRBV29-1
J: TRBJ2-7
size: few
D: TRBD1
CDR3: CSVAGQAYEQYF
DNA: TGCAGCGTCGCTGGACAGGCCTACGAGCAGTACTTC

V: TRBV23-1
J: TRBJ2-7
size: few
D: NA
CDR3: CARLSGQLKTYEQYF
DNA: TGCGCCAGGCTATCCGGACAACTTAAAACCTACGAGCAGTACTTC

V: TRBV5-4
J: TRBJ2-7
size: NA
D: NA
CDR3: CASSSGTGTYEQYF
DNA: TGTGCCAGCAGCTCCGGGACTGGAACGTACGAGCAGTACTTC

V: TRBV5-6
J: TRBJ1-4
size: few
D: TRBD1
CDR3: CASRPGQGVEKLFF
DNA: TGTGCCAGCAGACCGGGACAGGGAGTCGAAAAACTGTTTTTT

V: TRBV27
J: TRBJ2-6
size: NA
D: NA
CDR3: CASSLGGPGANVLTF
DNA: TGTGCCAGCAGTTTAGGGGGGCCTGGGGCCAACGTCCTGACTTTC

V: TRBV7-2
J: TRBJ1-2
size: few
D: NA
CDR3: CASSPPGTHGYTF
DNA: TGTGCCAGCAGCCCCCCAGGTACCCATGGCTACACCTTC

V: TRBV19
J: TRBJ1-1
size: few
D: TRBD1
CDR3: CASSVDRGGTEAFF
DNA: TGTGCCAGTAGTGTCGACAGGGGAGGCACTGAAGCTTTCTTT

V: TRBV23-1
J: TRBJ2-4
size: NA
D: TRBD2
CDR3: CASSQSTSGRTFDIQYF
DNA: TGCGCCAGCAGTCAGTCTACTAGCGGGAGGACCTTTGACATTCAGTACTTC

V: TRBV29-1
J: TRBJ1-1
size: NA
D: NA
CDR3: CSVEADRPNTEAFF
DNA: TGCAGCGTTGAAGCGGACAGACCGAACACTGAAGCTTTCTTT

V: TRBV6-5
J: TRBJ2-4
size: NA
D: TRBD1
CDR3: CASSYSVRGQGFIQYF
DNA: TGTGCCAGCAGTTACTCGGTACGAGGACAGGGGTTCATTCAGTACTTC

V: TRBV4-2
J: TRBJ1-2
size: NA
D: NA
CDR3: CASSQGPGATNTF
DNA: TGTGCCAGCAGCCAAGGCCCGGGGGCTACCAACACCTTC

V: TRBV19
J: TRBJ2-1
size: few
D: NA
CDR3: CASSIGAGSYNEQFF
DNA: TGTGCCAGTAGTATTGGCGCAGGCTCCTACAATGAGCAGTTCTTC

V: TRBV19
J: TRBJ1-5
size: once
D: NA
CDR3: CASSIGGSRPSGNQPQHF
DNA: TGTGCCAGTAGTATTGGTGGTAGTCGGCCGTCCGGCAATCAGCCCCAGCATTTT

V: TRBV7-2
J: TRBJ1-1
size: few
D: NA
CDR3: CASSPPGPSTEAFF
DNA: TGTGCCAGCAGCCCTCCGGGACCGAGCACTGAAGCTTTCTTT

V: TRBV21-1
J: TRBJ2-1
size: NA
D: NA
CDR3: CASTLGVNEQFF
DNA: TGTGCCAGCACCCTGGGGGTGAATGAGCAGTTCTTC